This T cell receptor beta chain was identified during a study of Ad26.COV2.S vaccination and SARS-CoV-2 variants. Treatment here: approximately 18 received Ad26.COV2.S at low or high dose, single or two shots; five or six received placebo; per-sample allocation not given. Sampling happened 63 days after the first vaccine or placebo injection. CDR1 is SGHRS, CDR2 YFSETQ, per germline. Trimming took 4 bases from V and 6 from J; bases not matched to a gene: 5. The CDR3 sequence is 13 residues long. Only in-frame clones appear in the TCRdb table, and some are missing; sequencing was by immunoSEQ multiplex PCR. The profile shows over 350,000 clones, approximately 86% of them singletons.

The V and J genes are TRBV5-1 and TRBJ2-7; 9 bases align to TRBD1. This clonotype was obtained from a person aged 18-65 years who received the Ad26.COV2.S COVID-19 vaccine or a placebo. The input for sequencing was peripheral blood, taken in a trial of Ad26.COV2.S vaccine versus placebo. The CDR3 nucleotides read TGCGCCAGCAGCGGGGGGACAGGGTTCGAGCAGTACTTC. Amino acids: CASSGGTGFEQYF.